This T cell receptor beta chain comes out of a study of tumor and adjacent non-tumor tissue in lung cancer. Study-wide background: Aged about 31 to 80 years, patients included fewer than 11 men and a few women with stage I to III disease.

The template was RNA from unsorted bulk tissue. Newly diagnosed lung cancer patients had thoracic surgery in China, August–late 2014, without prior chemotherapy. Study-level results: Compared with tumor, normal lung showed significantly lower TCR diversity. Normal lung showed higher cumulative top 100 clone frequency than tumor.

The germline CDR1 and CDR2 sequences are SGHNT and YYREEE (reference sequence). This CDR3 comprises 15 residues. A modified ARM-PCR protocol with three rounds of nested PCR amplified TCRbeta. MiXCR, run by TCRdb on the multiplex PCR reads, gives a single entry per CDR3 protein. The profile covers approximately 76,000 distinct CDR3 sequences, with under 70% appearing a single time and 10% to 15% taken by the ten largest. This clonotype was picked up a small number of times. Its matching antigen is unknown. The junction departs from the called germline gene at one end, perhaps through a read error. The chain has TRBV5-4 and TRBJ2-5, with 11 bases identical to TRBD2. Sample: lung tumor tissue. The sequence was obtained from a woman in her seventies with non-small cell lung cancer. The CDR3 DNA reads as TGTGCCAGCAGCATCGGGACTAGCGGTACTCCTCCCCAATACTTC. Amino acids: CASSIGTSGTPPQYF.